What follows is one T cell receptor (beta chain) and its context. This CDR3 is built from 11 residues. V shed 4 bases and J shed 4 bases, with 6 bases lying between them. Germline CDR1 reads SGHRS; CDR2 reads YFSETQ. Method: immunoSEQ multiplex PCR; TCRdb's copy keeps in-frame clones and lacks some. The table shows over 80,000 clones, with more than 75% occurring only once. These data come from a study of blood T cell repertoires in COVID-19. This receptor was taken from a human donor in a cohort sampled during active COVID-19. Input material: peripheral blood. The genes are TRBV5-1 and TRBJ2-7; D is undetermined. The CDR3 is CASSRSYEQYF. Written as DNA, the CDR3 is TGCGCCAGCAGCAGGAGTTACGAGCAGTACTTC.